This T cell receptor (beta chain) emerged from a study of blood T cell repertoires in COVID-19. Overall study: PBMCs, B-cell-depleted T cells, or T cells provided the cDNA or gDNA that made up the material.

Categorization into cohorts depended on clinical history that participants reported. This table comes from immunoSEQ multiplex PCR, and its TCRdb copy is limited to in-frame clones, with some not included. The sample carries around 140,000 clones, approximately 85% recorded once. Per germline, CDR1 LGHNA and CDR2 YSLEER. V was pared by 2 bases and J by 1 base, with 9 bases between. CDR3 length equals 15 residues. This clone was observed a few times. This chain links TRBV4-3 with TRBJ2-1; D remains ambiguous. The sequenced material came from PBMCs or T cells enriched from blood (not recorded which). The clonotype originates from a woman in her forties or fifties with acute COVID-19. CDR3 bases: TGCGCCAGCAGCCAACGTCGACTTTCCTACAATGAGCAGTTCTTC. It encodes CASSQRRLSYNEQFF.